The subject of this entry is one T cell receptor beta chain. This entry is derived from a study of blood T cell repertoires in COVID-19. About the research overall: Samples taken during acute and convalescent COVID-19 were collected in the United States, Italy and Spain.

Original processing notes: Estimation of nucleated cell counts relied on the amplification of reference gene primers. Assay used: immunoSEQ multiplex PCR; TCRdb lists only in-frame clones, some missing. That table furnishes V, J and clone size, whereas the DNA furnished D and trimming. The sample has over 200,000 clones, roughly 90% seen once. With V trimmed by 4 bases and J by 4 bases, 8 bases remained unmatched. CDR3 length: 15 residues. The germline CDR1 and CDR2 sequences are LGHDT and YNNKEL (reference sequence). The receptor was derived from a man aged 55 to 69 who had recovered from COVID-19. The J gene is TRBJ1-1, the V gene TRBV3-1 (or the pseudogene TRBV3-2); 8 bases match TRBD1. The sequenced sample was peripheral blood. The CDR3 region has the DNA TGTGCCAGCAGCCTTCGGACAGGGAAGACCACTGAAGCTTTCTTT. This codes for CASSLRTGKTTEAFF.